Shown below are 27 T cell receptor beta chains from a single sample sequenced in a study of T cell repertoires in cytomegalovirus infection. Each CDR3 protein is one row after TCRdb ran MiXCR on the reads. The table records around 630,000 distinct CDR3 sequences, about 24% of them present only once. Sample: CD8+ T cells from PBMCs. These receptors came from a human donor in good health (CMV status not recorded). Some clones in this sample may be carry-over from other donors' samples.

This clonotype was recorded many times. V gene TRBV25-1 combines with J gene TRBJ1-2, with D perhaps TRBD1 (6 bases). Trimming stripped 8 bases from V and 6 bases from J, with 16 bases between. Per the germline V gene, CDR1 is MGHDK and CDR2 is SYGVNS. The CDR3 has 13 amino acids. CDR3: CASSTGLEDGYTF. CDR3 DNA: TGTGCCAGCTCGACAGGCCTTGAGGATGGCTACACCTTC.

Details on this clonotype: A much larger clonotype is one base distant, so this may be a read error. The chain uses TRBV7-2 and TRBJ2-2; no reliable D call. Germline lookup yields CDR1 SGHTA and CDR2 FQGNSA. The CDR3 runs 16 residues. Written as DNA, the CDR3 is TGTGCCAGCAGCATTGGTCCTCTAACGAACACCTGGGAGCTGTTTTTT. It yields the protein CASSIGPLTNTWELFF.

The gene calls are TRBV29-1 and TRBJ2-1, with TRBD2 matching over 8 bases. V trimming: 1 base; J trimming: 4 bases; junction bases outside the gene matches: 6. The CDR3 consists of 15 residues. Germline CDR1 is SQVTM and CDR2 is ANQGSEA. The CDR3 sequence is CSVEVRTSLYNEQFF. The CDR3 DNA is TGCAGCGTTGAAGTTAGGACTAGCCTTTACAATGAGCAGTTCTTC.

The chain carries TRBV6-6 and TRBJ2-2, with D possibly being TRBD1 (6 bases). V shed 5 bases and J shed 6 bases, with 10 bases lying between them. Per germline, CDR1 MNHNY and CDR2 SVGAGI (reference sequence). CDR3 length: 13 amino acids. The CDR3 nucleotides read TGTGCCAGCAGTCGCACAGGGTCCGGGGAGCTGTTTTTT. Amino acids: CASSRTGSGELFF.

This clonotype was seen many times. The chain uses TRBV7-9 and TRBJ2-1; 8 nucleotides agree with TRBD2. This CDR3 region has 16 residues. V dropped 4 bases and J dropped 2; count of bases not matched to a gene: 7. Germline loops: CDR1 SEHNR, CDR2 FQNEAQ (reference sequence). The chain's CDR3 is CASSSLSGGTYNEQFF. DNA of the CDR3: TGTGCCAGCAGCTCTCTCAGCGGGGGTACCTACAATGAGCAGTTCTTC.

The chain links TRBV7-9 to TRBJ2-7, with 12 bases fitting TRBD1. Germline V CDR1 and CDR2: SEHNR, FQNEAQ (reference sequence). CDR3 length: 15 residues. V lost 5 bases, J lost 2 bases, and 4 bases stayed unmatched. The CDR3 coding sequence is TGTGCCAGCAGCCACCGGGACAGGGGGCCCTACGAGCAGTACTTC. It encodes CASSHRDRGPYEQYF.

This clonotype came up a few times. The chain uses TRBV19 and TRBJ2-6, with no clear D. Trimming left V 3 bases short and J 1 base short, with 7 bases between. Germline assignment: CDR1 LNHDA and CDR2 SQIVND (reference sequence). The CDR3 length is 15 residues. The CDR3 DNA is TGTGCCAGTAGTATCGGCGCTTCTGGGGCCAACGTCCTGACTTTC. This gives the protein CASSIGASGANVLTF.

Only a few counts were recorded for this clonotype. The chain combines TRBV19 with TRBJ2-7; D unresolved. Germline CDR1 LNHDA, CDR2 SQIVND (reference sequence). The CDR3 has 14 residues. The V end lost 4 bases, the J end lost 1 base, and 11 bases lay between the germline ends. The CDR3 DNA sequence: TGTGCCAGTAGTAGTTTTGACGGTTCCTACGAGCAGTACTTC. Protein: CASSSFDGSYEQYF.

The CDR3 region is CASSLAVRGATDTQYF. The CDR3 DNA sequence: TGTGCCAGCAGTTTAGCGGTGCGGGGAGCGACAGATACGCAGTATTTT. This sequence joins TRBV12-3 or TRBV12-4 and TRBJ2-3; tentative D call: TRBD2 (6 bases). The CDR3 sequence is 16 residues long. V was trimmed by 0 bases and J by 3 bases, leaving 13 bases between them.

The rearrangement uses TRBV6-5 and TRBJ1-2, with 7 bases lining up with TRBD1. The ends lost 0 bases at V and 10 bases at J; junction bases unmatched: 8. This CDR3 spans 14 amino acids. CDR1 MNHEY and CDR2 SVGAGI come from the germline V gene. This CDR3 is CASSYSNRGRDYTF. The CDR3 nucleotides read TGTGCCAGCAGTTACTCGAACAGGGGTCGTGACTACACCTTC.

This clonotype was seen ten or more times. This sequence joins TRBV2 and TRBJ2-3; D is unclear. Germline CDR1 and CDR2: SNHLY and FYNNEI. V was cut by 9 bases and J by 0 bases, with 10 bases left in between. The CDR3 runs 13 residues. The CDR3 nucleotides are TGTGCCAGGTCTCTAACTAGCACAGATACGCAGTATTTT. Its protein is CARSLTSTDTQYF.

V is TRBV7-9 and J is TRBJ1-1, with D unclear. Germline-derived CDR1 and CDR2 are SEHNR and FQNEAQ (reference sequence). Trimming removed 5 bases from V and 5 bases from J, with 6 bases in between. This CDR3 is built from 11 residues. The CDR3 region is CASSPPTEAFF. In nucleotides, the CDR3 is TGTGCCAGCAGCCCACCAACTGAAGCTTTCTTT.

This clonotype was observed a handful of times. This chain uses TRBV12-5 with TRBJ2-2, with 7 bases aligning to TRBD1. V gave up 7 bases and J gave up 6 bases; unmatched junction bases: 5. The CDR3 sequence is 13 residues long. Germline V CDR1 and CDR2: LGHNT, FRNRAP. CDR3 amino acids: CASAPGGPGELFF. CDR3 coding DNA: TGTGCTAGTGCCCCAGGGGGTCCCGGGGAGCTGTTTTTT.

The chain combines TRBV10-3 with TRBJ2-4, with a weak D call TRBD2 (6 bases). CDR1 is ENHRY, CDR2 SYGVKD, per germline. The ends were cut back, 3 bases at V and 5 bases at J, with 17 bases in the middle. The CDR3 contains 16 residues. The CDR3 DNA follows: TGTGCCATCAGTGAATATAGGGGACTCCCCGAAAACATTCAGTACTTC. Translated, it gives CAISEYRGLPENIQYF.

This clonotype was counted only a few times. The chain carries TRBV11-2 and TRBJ2-3; 9 nucleotides align to TRBD2. The CDR3 sequence is 17 residues long. The trim removed 5 bases at V and 7 bases at J, leaving 16 bases unmatched. The germline gives CDR1 SGHAT, CDR2 FQNNGV. The CDR3 is CASSPNGGRGGLYTQYF. CDR3 coding DNA: TGTGCCAGCAGCCCTAACGGGGGGCGGGGGGGCCTTTATACGCAGTATTTT.

This clonotype occurred a few times. The chain couples TRBV5-4 to TRBJ2-3, with 8 positions matching TRBD1. The CDR3 has 15 amino acids. Germline lookup yields CDR1 SGHNT and CDR2 YYREEE (reference sequence). J gave up 5 bases and V 0 bases, and 5 bases lay outside the gene matches. This chain's CDR3 is CASSLASRGQDTQYF. The CDR3 DNA reads as TGTGCCAGCAGCTTGGCTTCCAGGGGGCAAGATACGCAGTATTTT.

This chain joins TRBV4-1 and TRBJ1-1; D gene uncertain. The CDR3 totals 15 residues. In germline, CDR1 is MGHRA, CDR2 YSYEKL. Trimming cost V 0 bases and J 0 bases, with 8 bases left between them. This chain's CDR3 is CASSQDLRLNTEAFF. In DNA form, the CDR3 reads TGCGCCAGCAGCCAAGATCTTCGGTTGAACACTGAAGCTTTCTTT.

This clonotype was detected many times. This sequence joins TRBV7-8 and TRBJ1-5; D is possibly TRBD1 (5 bases). The V end lost 5 bases, the J end lost 1 base, and 18 bases lay between the germline ends. The CDR3 extends over 17 amino acids. The germline V gene encodes CDR1 SGHVS and CDR2 FQNEAQ. DNA for the CDR3: TGTGCCAGCAGCCCCACGGGGGGGGGGGACAGCAATCAGCCCCAGCATTTT. Residues: CASSPTGGGDSNQPQHF.

This clonotype was observed at least ten times. The chain carries TRBV7-9 and TRBJ1-2; 8 bases match TRBD1. CDR1 and CDR2 (germline): SEHNR, FQNEAQ (reference sequence). CDR3 length equals 16 residues. The ends lost 5 bases at V and 1 base at J; junction bases unmatched: 9. The CDR3 region is CASSATDRGLNYGYTF. The CDR3 region has the DNA TGTGCCAGCAGCGCAACCGACAGGGGACTTAACTATGGCTACACCTTC.

The chain has TRBV12-3 or TRBV12-4 and TRBJ2-7, with TRBD2 identical over 7 bases. Trimming removed 5 bases from V and 5 bases from J; junction bases left unmatched: 9. The CDR3 has 14 residues. CDR3: CASSTSEAEHEQYF. DNA of the CDR3: TGTGCCAGCAGTACTAGCGAGGCGGAACACGAGCAGTACTTC.

The chain employs TRBV7-6 and TRBJ2-1; tentatively, D is TRBD1 or TRBD2 (6 bases each). Trimming left V 4 bases short and J 1 base short, with 17 bases between. Germline CDR1 is SGHVS and CDR2 is FNYEAQ. The CDR3 extends over 17 amino acids. CDR3 protein: CASSSVVGGGSYNEQFF. In DNA form, the CDR3 reads TGTGCCAGCAGCTCGGTGGTAGGAGGGGGATCCTACAATGAGCAGTTCTTC.

This chain connects TRBV29-1 to TRBJ1-2; 9 bases line up with TRBD1. V shed 7 bases, J shed 5 bases, and the junction held 8 bases outside the gene matches. The CDR3 extends over 13 amino acids. The germline CDR1 and CDR2 sequences are SQVTM and ANQGSEA. CDR3 sequence: CSAEDRGFYGYTF. CDR3 nucleotides: TGCAGCGCTGAGGACAGGGGATTTTATGGCTACACCTTC.

V gene TRBV20-1 combines with J gene TRBJ2-5, with D unclear. CDR1 is DFQATT and CDR2 is SNEGSKA in the germline V gene (reference sequence). V was trimmed by 1 base and J by 6 bases, leaving 15 bases between them. The CDR3 spans 14 residues. DNA of the CDR3: TGCAGTGCTAGAGGGGGAACCGGATGGAAGACCCAGTACTTC. It encodes CSARGGTGWKTQYF.

At least ten counts were recorded for this clonotype. The chain combines TRBV7-6 with TRBJ2-7; D gene uncertain. CDR3 length: 14 amino acids. With 4 bases removed from V and 4 bases from J, the gap between germline ends came to 14 bases. Germline CDR1 reads SGHVS; CDR2 reads FNYEAQ. CDR3 coding DNA: TGTGCCAGCAGCTCTACTTCTTTGGGATACGAGCAGTACTTC. Amino acid sequence: CASSSTSLGYEQYF.

This clonotype was found many times. This sequence joins TRBV7-8 and TRBJ2-5, with D possibly being TRBD1 (5 bases). The CDR3 sequence is 13 residues long. Germline values: CDR1 SGHVS, CDR2 FQNEAQ. With 6 bases removed from V and 0 bases from J, the gap between germline ends came to 8 bases. The CDR3 DNA sequence: TGTGCCAGCAGAGACAGTAACCAAGAGACCCAGTACTTC. This translates into CASRDSNQETQYF.

This clonotype was seen a few times. The chain has TRBV20-1 and TRBJ1-4; D ambiguous. The germline V and J ends were trimmed by 5 bases and 10 bases, with 8 bases remaining between them. The CDR3 totals 10 residues. The germline V gene encodes CDR1 DFQATT and CDR2 SNEGSKA (reference sequence). CDR3 sequence: CSAWGRKLFF. Here the CDR3 DNA reads TGCAGTGCTTGGGGTAGAAAACTGTTTTTT.

This clonotype was observed a handful of times. The CDR3 is CASSLGGRGAFF. The CDR3 DNA sequence: TGTGCCAGCAGCTTAGGAGGTAGGGGAGCTTTCTTT. The chain joins TRBV7-9 to TRBJ1-1; maybe TRBD1 (5 bases). The CDR3 covers 12 residues. Trimming took off 1 base at V and 10 bases at J, with 10 bases between the two ends. The germline gives CDR1 SEHNR, CDR2 FQNEAQ (reference sequence).